The entry below gives a single T cell receptor (beta chain) sequence along with its context. As yet, its antigen is unknown. The data originate from a study of cytomegalovirus exposure and HLA in healthy donors. The germline V and J ends were trimmed by 5 bases and 10 bases, with 15 bases remaining between them. CDR1 and CDR2 (germline): SGHTA, FQGNSA. The CDR3 is 13 residues long. The study, taken as a whole, reports: Solely CMV serostatus was available to characterize immune exposure.

The PCR ran on 60 Vbeta and 13 Jbeta primers. Some clones are missing from TCRdb's copy, which holds only in-frame ones; the method was immunoSEQ multiplex PCR. Of 90,000 to 150,000 clones in the sample, roughly 80% are singletons; the top ten hold around 3%. The rearrangement links TRBV7-2 to TRBJ2-1; D is perhaps TRBD2 (6 bases). Sequencing was performed on PBMCs. This TCR was recovered from a woman aged 30 to 39 in good health and CMV-seropositive. The CDR3 reads CASSPGLAGEQFF. Written as DNA, the CDR3 is TGTGCCAGCAGCCCGGGACTGGCCGGGGAGCAGTTCTTC.